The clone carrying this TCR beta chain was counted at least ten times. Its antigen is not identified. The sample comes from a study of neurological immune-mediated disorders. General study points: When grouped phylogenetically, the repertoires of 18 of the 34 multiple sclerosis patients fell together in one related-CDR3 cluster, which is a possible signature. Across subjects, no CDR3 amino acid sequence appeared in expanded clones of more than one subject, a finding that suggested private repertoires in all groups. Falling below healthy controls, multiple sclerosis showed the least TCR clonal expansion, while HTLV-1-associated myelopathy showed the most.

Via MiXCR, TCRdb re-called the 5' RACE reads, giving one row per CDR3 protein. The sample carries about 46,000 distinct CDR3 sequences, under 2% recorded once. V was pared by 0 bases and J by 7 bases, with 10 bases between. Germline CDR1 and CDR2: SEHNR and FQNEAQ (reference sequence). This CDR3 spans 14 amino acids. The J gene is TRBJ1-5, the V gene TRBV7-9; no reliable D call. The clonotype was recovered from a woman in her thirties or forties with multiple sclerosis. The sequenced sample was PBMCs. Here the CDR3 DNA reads TGTGCCAGCAGCTTAGCTTGGCCCGGCCAGCCCCAGCATTTT. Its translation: CASSLAWPGQPQHF.